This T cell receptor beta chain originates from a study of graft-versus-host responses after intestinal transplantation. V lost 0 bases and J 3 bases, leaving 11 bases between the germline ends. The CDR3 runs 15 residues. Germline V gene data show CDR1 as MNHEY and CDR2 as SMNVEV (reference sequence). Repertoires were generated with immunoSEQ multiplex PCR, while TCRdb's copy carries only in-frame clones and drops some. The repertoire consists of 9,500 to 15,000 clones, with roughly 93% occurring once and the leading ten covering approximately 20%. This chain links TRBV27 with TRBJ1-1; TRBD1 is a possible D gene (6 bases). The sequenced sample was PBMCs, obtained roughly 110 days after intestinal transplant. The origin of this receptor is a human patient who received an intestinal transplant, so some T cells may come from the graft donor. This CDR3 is CASSLSGGRDTEAFF. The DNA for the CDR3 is TGTGCCAGCAGTTTATCTGGGGGGCGCGACACTGAAGCTTTCTTT.